This TCR beta chain was recovered during a study of shared clonotypes between healthy human individuals. Turning to this clone: Its cognate antigen is unknown.

Genomic DNA belonging to each subset was distributed in equal measure over several immunoSEQ plates. The data were produced by immunoSEQ multiplex PCR, yet TCRdb's version contains in-frame clones alone and is incomplete. Among 2,500,000 or so clones listed, about nine tenths were seen once. V lost 1 base and J lost 0; bases outside the gene matches: 3. This CDR3 region has 18 residues. CDR1 and CDR2 (germline): SGHRS, YFSETQ. Study-wide results and limits: Richness estimates generally favored naive over memory subsets.

The gene calls are TRBV5-1 and TRBJ2-6; 11 positions agree with TRBD1. The sample consisted of naive CD4+ T cells from PBMCs. Sample subset: CD45RA+ positively selected. This receptor was taken from a man aged 18 to 29 in good health. Some clones in this sample may be carry-over from other donors' samples. The chain's CDR3 is CASSLPGQGDSGANVLTF. DNA of the CDR3: TGCGCCAGCAGCTTGCCGGGACAGGGGGACTCTGGGGCCAACGTCCTGACTTTC. Variable domain in full (rest from reference TRBV5-1 and TRBJ2-6): KAGVTQTPRYLIKTRGQQVTLSCSPISGHRSVSWYQQTPGQGLQFLFEYFSETQRNKGNFPGRFSGRQFSNSRSEMNVSTLELGDSALYLCASSLPGQGDSGANVLTFGAGSRLTVL.